This is a list of T cell receptor beta chains from one sample in a study of cytomegalovirus exposure and HLA in healthy donors. The repertoire was sequenced with immunoSEQ multiplex PCR; TCRdb's copy has only in-frame clones and lacks some. Of 160,000 or so clones listed, nearly 80% were seen once; the top ten hold more than 9.5%. Specimen: PBMCs. The receptors were sampled from a man aged 18 to 30 in good health and CMV-seropositive. Each CDR3 is given with its conserved first and last residue. A D gene is named only where the DNA matches it firmly. Only some rows state a clone size, as once, few, many or a class for expanded clones.

v_gene: TRBV4-1
j_gene: TRBJ1-1
len: 17
abundance: NA
d_gene: NA
CDR3nt: TGCGCCAGCAGCCAAAGAGAGGGGGTAATGGTTAGCACTGAAGCTTTCTTT
CDR3aa: CASSQREGVMVSTEAFF

v_gene: TRBV6-5
j_gene: TRBJ2-5
len: 14
abundance: NA
d_gene: TRBD2
CDR3nt: TGTGCCAGCAGGGCGGGAGCCATGAGCGGGACCCAGTACTTC
CDR3aa: CASRAGAMSGTQYF

v_gene: TRBV18
j_gene: TRBJ2-7
len: 15
abundance: NA
d_gene: NA
CDR3nt: TGTGCCAGCTCACCAGCCGGGACTCCAGGCTACGAGCAGTACTTC
CDR3aa: CASSPAGTPGYEQYF

v_gene: TRBV11-3
j_gene: TRBJ2-5
len: 15
abundance: few
d_gene: NA
CDR3nt: TGTGCCAGCAGCCCCGGACTGAAGGAACAAGAGACCCAGTACTTC
CDR3aa: CASSPGLKEQETQYF

v_gene: TRBV5-4
j_gene: TRBJ2-7
len: 14
abundance: NA
d_gene: NA
CDR3nt: TGTGCCAGCAGCTTCTATATGATGAGTCACGAGCAGTACTTC
CDR3aa: CASSFYMMSHEQYF

v_gene: TRBV19
j_gene: TRBJ2-1
len: 14
abundance: few
d_gene: NA
CDR3nt: TGTGCCAGTAGTTTTCAGGGGTCCTACAATGAGCAGTTCTTC
CDR3aa: CASSFQGSYNEQFF

v_gene: TRBV5-5
j_gene: TRBJ1-1
len: 14
abundance: once
d_gene: NA
CDR3nt: TGTGCCAGCAGCTTGTCGACAGAGAACACTGAAGCTTTCTTT
CDR3aa: CASSLSTENTEAFF

v_gene: TRBV7-2
j_gene: TRBJ2-3
len: 16
abundance: NA
d_gene: TRBD1
CDR3nt: TGTGCCAGCAGCTTAGACAACAGGGGGTATGGGGATACGCAGTATTTT
CDR3aa: CASSLDNRGYGDTQYF

v_gene: TRBV7-2
j_gene: TRBJ2-5
len: 15
abundance: NA
d_gene: TRBD2
CDR3nt: TGTGCCAGCAGTTTCAGTCTAGCGGTAGGGGAGACCCAGTACTTC
CDR3aa: CASSFSLAVGETQYF

v_gene: TRBV7-8
j_gene: TRBJ2-3
len: 17
abundance: NA
d_gene: TRBD2
CDR3nt: TGTGCCAGCAGCTCCCGGACTAGCGGATATAGCACAGATACGCAGTATTTT
CDR3aa: CASSSRTSGYSTDTQYF

v_gene: TRBV10-3
j_gene: TRBJ2-7
len: 14
abundance: NA
d_gene: TRBD2
CDR3nt: TGTGCCATCAGTCTAGCGGGGGGGACCGGCGAGCAGTACTTC
CDR3aa: CAISLAGGTGEQYF

v_gene: TRBV4-1
j_gene: TRBJ2-7
len: 17
abundance: NA
d_gene: TRBD2
CDR3nt: TGCGCCAGCAGCCAAGAGAACGGACTAGCAACGTCCTACGAGCAGTACTTC
CDR3aa: CASSQENGLATSYEQYF

v_gene: TRBV10-2
j_gene: TRBJ2-7
len: 13
abundance: NA
d_gene: NA
CDR3nt: TGCGCCAGCAGTGACCCGCGGGACTACGAGCAGTACTTC
CDR3aa: CASSDPRDYEQYF

v_gene: TRBV11-3
j_gene: TRBJ2-1
len: 14
abundance: NA
d_gene: NA
CDR3nt: TGTGCCAGCAGCTTAGCGGGCTCCTACAATGAGCAGTTCTTC
CDR3aa: CASSLAGSYNEQFF

v_gene: TRBV18
j_gene: TRBJ1-1
len: 14
abundance: NA
d_gene: NA
CDR3nt: TGTGCCAGCTCACCGTCAGGGGAGTACACTGAAGCTTTCTTT
CDR3aa: CASSPSGEYTEAFF

v_gene: TRBV5-1
j_gene: TRBJ1-1
len: 13
abundance: few
d_gene: TRBD1
CDR3nt: TGCGCCAGCAGCTCGGGACAGGGGGCTTTGGCTTTCTTT
CDR3aa: CASSSGQGALAFF

v_gene: TRBV2
j_gene: TRBJ2-1
len: 13
abundance: NA
d_gene: NA
CDR3nt: TGTGCCAGCAGTGGACTCTCCTACAATGAGCAGTTCTTC
CDR3aa: CASSGLSYNEQFF

v_gene: TRBV29-1
j_gene: TRBJ2-7
len: 14
abundance: NA
d_gene: TRBD1
CDR3nt: TGCAGCGTTGATGGGACGGGACAGGGTCAAGAGCAGTACTTC
CDR3aa: CSVDGTGQGQEQYF

v_gene: TRBV6-5
j_gene: TRBJ1-6
len: 14
abundance: NA
d_gene: NA
CDR3nt: TGTGCCAGCAGTCGGGGAGGGGGGTATTCACCCCTCCACTTT
CDR3aa: CASSRGGGYSPLHF

v_gene: TRBV6-5
j_gene: TRBJ2-1
len: 16
abundance: NA
d_gene: NA
CDR3nt: TGTGCCAGCAGTTACGTCAGGGCCGAGTCCTACAATGAGCAGTTCTTC
CDR3aa: CASSYVRAESYNEQFF

v_gene: TRBV5-5
j_gene: TRBJ2-1
len: 16
abundance: few
d_gene: TRBD2
CDR3nt: TGTGCCAGCAGCCTCAGGCGGACTAGCGGGACCGATGAGCAGTTCTTC
CDR3aa: CASSLRRTSGTDEQFF

v_gene: TRBV12-5
j_gene: TRBJ2-5
len: 15
abundance: once
d_gene: NA
CDR3nt: TGTGCTAGTGGTATCCGCGACCGGAGACAAGAGACCCAGTACTTC
CDR3aa: CASGIRDRRQETQYF

v_gene: TRBV5-1
j_gene: TRBJ2-7
len: 14
abundance: NA
d_gene: TRBD2
CDR3nt: TGCGCCAGCAGCTTAGCGGGGCTAGCCTACGAGCGGTACTTC
CDR3aa: CASSLAGLAYERYF

v_gene: TRBV15
j_gene: TRBJ1-4
len: 15
abundance: NA
d_gene: NA
CDR3nt: TGTGCCACCAGCAGAGAAATAGCAACTAATGAAAAACTGTTTTTT
CDR3aa: CATSREIATNEKLFF

v_gene: TRBV7-2
j_gene: TRBJ2-5
len: 15
abundance: NA
d_gene: NA
CDR3nt: TGTGCCAGCAGCCAAACGGGGGGCGGGTATAGGACCCAGTACTTC
CDR3aa: CASSQTGGGYRTQYF

v_gene: TRBV11-3
j_gene: TRBJ2-2
len: 15
abundance: NA
d_gene: NA
CDR3nt: TGTGCCAGCAGCTTCGACAGGAGATACACCGGGGAGCTGTTTTTT
CDR3aa: CASSFDRRYTGELFF

v_gene: TRBV11-3
j_gene: TRBJ2-3
len: 14
abundance: NA
d_gene: NA
CDR3nt: TGTGCCAGCAGCTTAGGACTCGCCACAGATACGCAGTATTTT
CDR3aa: CASSLGLATDTQYF

v_gene: TRBV11-1
j_gene: TRBJ2-7
len: 16
abundance: NA
d_gene: TRBD1
CDR3nt: TGTGCCAGCAGCTTAACTCCGGGACAGGCCCCCTACGAGCAGTACTTC
CDR3aa: CASSLTPGQAPYEQYF

v_gene: TRBV9
j_gene: TRBJ2-1
len: 17
abundance: few
d_gene: NA
CDR3nt: TGTGCCAGCAGCCCCTACATTTGGGGGCGGGCGAGCAATGAGCAGTTCTTC
CDR3aa: CASSPYIWGRASNEQFF

v_gene: TRBV27
j_gene: TRBJ2-1
len: 14
abundance: NA
d_gene: NA
CDR3nt: TGTGCCAGCAGTTTATACGGGAGCATCTATGAGCAGTTCTTC
CDR3aa: CASSLYGSIYEQFF

v_gene: TRBV27
j_gene: TRBJ2-7
len: 13
abundance: NA
d_gene: TRBD2
CDR3nt: TGTGCCAGCAGGACCGGACTAGTTGGCGAGCAGTACTTC
CDR3aa: CASRTGLVGEQYF

v_gene: TRBV4-1
j_gene: TRBJ2-1
len: 15
abundance: NA
d_gene: NA
CDR3nt: TGCGCCAGCAGCCAAGCGCGAAGCTCCTACAATGAGCAGTTCTTC
CDR3aa: CASSQARSSYNEQFF

v_gene: TRBV4-1
j_gene: TRBJ2-3
len: 16
abundance: once
d_gene: TRBD2
CDR3nt: TGCGCCAGCAGCCAAGAAACTAGCGGAGCCTTTAATACGCAGTATTTT
CDR3aa: CASSQETSGAFNTQYF

v_gene: TRBV7-9
j_gene: TRBJ1-4
len: 11
abundance: NA
d_gene: NA
CDR3nt: TGTTCCAGCAGCTTAGGGGAGCAACTGTTTTTT
CDR3aa: CSSSLGEQLFF

v_gene: TRBV25-1
j_gene: TRBJ1-2
len: 15
abundance: NA
d_gene: TRBD1
CDR3nt: TGTGCCAGCAGTGGAGCCGGGACAGGGGATTTTGGCTACACCTTC
CDR3aa: CASSGAGTGDFGYTF

v_gene: TRBV5-8
j_gene: TRBJ1-4
len: 15
abundance: NA
d_gene: TRBD1
CDR3nt: TGTGCCAGCAGCTTGTCGGGACAGAATAATGAAAAACTGTTTTTT
CDR3aa: CASSLSGQNNEKLFF

v_gene: TRBV4-3
j_gene: TRBJ1-5
len: 17
abundance: NA
d_gene: NA
CDR3nt: TGCGCCAGCAGCCAAGATAGGAATCCGGGGGGATTCCAGCCCCAGCATTTT
CDR3aa: CASSQDRNPGGFQPQHF

v_gene: TRBV5-6
j_gene: TRBJ2-1
len: 12
abundance: NA
d_gene: NA
CDR3nt: TGTGCCAGCAGCTGGGGTGGGGCCGTAGGGTTCTTC
CDR3aa: CASSWGGAVGFF

v_gene: TRBV7-6
j_gene: TRBJ1-1
len: 16
abundance: NA
d_gene: NA
CDR3nt: TGTGCCAGCAGCTTAGGGGCTTTTGGCTTAAACACTGAAGCTTTCTTT
CDR3aa: CASSLGAFGLNTEAFF

v_gene: TRBV19
j_gene: TRBJ2-6
len: 16
abundance: NA
d_gene: NA
CDR3nt: TGTGCCAGTAGTATAGTGTGGCCGTCCCGGGCCAACGTCCTGACTTTC
CDR3aa: CASSIVWPSRANVLTF

v_gene: TRBV4-2
j_gene: TRBJ2-2
len: 18
abundance: NA
d_gene: TRBD2
CDR3nt: TGTGCCAGCAGCCAACTCGGGACTAGCGGGGGGGACACCGGGGAGCTGTTTTTT
CDR3aa: CASSQLGTSGGDTGELFF

v_gene: TRBV6-4
j_gene: TRBJ1-5
len: 20
abundance: NA
d_gene: TRBD1
CDR3nt: TGTGCCAGCAGTGACTCGTATTTAGGCCCCGGGACAGTCGGCAATCAGCCCCAGCATTTT
CDR3aa: CASSDSYLGPGTVGNQPQHF

v_gene: TRBV4-3
j_gene: TRBJ1-4
len: 16
abundance: few
d_gene: TRBD1
CDR3nt: TGCGCCAGCAGCCAAAAAACAGGGGCGCTTAATGAAAAACTGTTTTTT
CDR3aa: CASSQKTGALNEKLFF

v_gene: TRBV5-4
j_gene: TRBJ1-5
len: 13
abundance: NA
d_gene: NA
CDR3nt: TGTGCCAGCAGCACGGATGGGGCACAGCCCCAGCATTTT
CDR3aa: CASSTDGAQPQHF

v_gene: TRBV28
j_gene: TRBJ1-1
len: 11
abundance: few
d_gene: NA
CDR3nt: TGTGCCAGCAGTTTGCGCACTGAAGCTTTCTTT
CDR3aa: CASSLRTEAFF

v_gene: TRBV2
j_gene: TRBJ1-2
len: 13
abundance: NA
d_gene: NA
CDR3nt: TGTGCCAGCATTCCGACAGTCAACTATGGCTACACCTTC
CDR3aa: CASIPTVNYGYTF

v_gene: TRBV4-3
j_gene: TRBJ2-1
len: 15
abundance: NA
d_gene: TRBD2
CDR3nt: TGCGCCAGCAGCTACCTCGGGACTATACACAATGAGCAGTTCTTC
CDR3aa: CASSYLGTIHNEQFF

v_gene: TRBV7-8
j_gene: TRBJ2-7
len: 12
abundance: NA
d_gene: NA
CDR3nt: TGTGCCAGCAGCTTAGGCAGGTACGAGCAGTACTTC
CDR3aa: CASSLGRYEQYF

v_gene: TRBV29-1
j_gene: TRBJ2-7
len: 11
abundance: NA
d_gene: NA
CDR3nt: TGCAGCGTTGGGGAGCGGTACGAGCAGTACTTC
CDR3aa: CSVGERYEQYF

v_gene: TRBV5-1
j_gene: TRBJ1-4
len: 14
abundance: NA
d_gene: NA
CDR3nt: TGCGCCAGCAACGAGGGTGGGGATAATGAAAAACTGTTTTTT
CDR3aa: CASNEGGDNEKLFF